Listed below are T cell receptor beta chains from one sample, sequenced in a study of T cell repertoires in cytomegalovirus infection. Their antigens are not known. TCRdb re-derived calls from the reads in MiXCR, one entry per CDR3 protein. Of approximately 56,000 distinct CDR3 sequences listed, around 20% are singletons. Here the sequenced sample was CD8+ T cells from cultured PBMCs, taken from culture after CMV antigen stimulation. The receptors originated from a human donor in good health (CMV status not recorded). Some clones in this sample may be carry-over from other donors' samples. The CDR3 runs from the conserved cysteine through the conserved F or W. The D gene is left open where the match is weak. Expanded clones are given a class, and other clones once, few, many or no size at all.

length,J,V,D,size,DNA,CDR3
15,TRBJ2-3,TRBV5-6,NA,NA,TGTGCCAGCAGCTTGCTTGCCAGTAGCACAGATACGCAGTATTTT,CASSLLASSTDTQYF
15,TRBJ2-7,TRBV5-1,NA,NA,TGCGCCAGCAGCTTGGTGACAGGTCCTACCTACGAGCAGTACTTC,CASSLVTGPTYEQYF
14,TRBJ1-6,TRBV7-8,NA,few,TGTGCCAGCAGCCCCCGACAGTTGGATTCACCCCTCCACTTT,CASSPRQLDSPLHF
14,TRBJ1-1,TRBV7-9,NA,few,TGTGCCAGCAGTCCGACCCTTATGAACACTGAAGCTTTCTTT,CASSPTLMNTEAFF
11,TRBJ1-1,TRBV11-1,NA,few,TGTGCCAGCAGCTTCCCCCCTGAAGCTTTCTTT,CASSFPPEAFF
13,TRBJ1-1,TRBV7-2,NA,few,TGTGCCAGCAGCTTACTCGAAACAGGGGAAGCTTTCTTT,CASSLLETGEAFF
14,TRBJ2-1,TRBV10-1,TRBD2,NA,TGCGCCAGCAGTGAAGGGACTAACTACAATGAGCAGTTCTTC,CASSEGTNYNEQFF
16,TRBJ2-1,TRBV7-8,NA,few,TGTGCCAGCAGCTTAGCAGGAGGGGGCAAGGAGAATGAGCAGTTCTTC,CASSLAGGGKENEQFF
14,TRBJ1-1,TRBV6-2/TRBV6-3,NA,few,TGTGCCAGCAGTTACTATAGGCCGAACACTGAAGCTTTCTTT,CASSYYRPNTEAFF
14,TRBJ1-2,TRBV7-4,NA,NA,TGTGCCAGCAGCAGCCGGGAAGCCGCGAGTGGCTACACCTTC,CASSSREAASGYTF
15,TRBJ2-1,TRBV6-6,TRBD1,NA,TGTGCCAGCAGCCCCGGGACAGGTGACTACAATGAGCAGTTCTTC,CASSPGTGDYNEQFF
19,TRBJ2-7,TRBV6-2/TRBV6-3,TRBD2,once,TGTGCCAGCAGTTACTCACCGACCCCGCGCGGGGGGTCATCCTACGAGCAGTACTTC,CASSYSPTPRGGSSYEQYF
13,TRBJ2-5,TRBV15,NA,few,TGTGCCACCAGCAGAGACCAGCCGGGGACCCAGTACTTC,CATSRDQPGTQYF
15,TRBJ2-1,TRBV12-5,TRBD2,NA,TGTGCTAGTGTCAGTAGCGGGGGTGTCTACAATGAGCAGTTCTTC,CASVSSGGVYNEQFF
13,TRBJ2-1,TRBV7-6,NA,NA,TGTGCCAGCAGCGCCTGGCCTAGGGATGAGCAGTTCTTC,CASSAWPRDEQFF
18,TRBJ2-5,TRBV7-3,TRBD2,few,TGTGCCAGCAGCCCTCGAGGTAGCGGGGGCCCCGAAGGAGAGACCCAGTACTTC,CASSPRGSGGPEGETQYF
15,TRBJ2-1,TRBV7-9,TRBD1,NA,TGTGCCAGCAGCTTAGCGGACAGGGCCCTCAATGAGCAGTTCTTC,CASSLADRALNEQFF
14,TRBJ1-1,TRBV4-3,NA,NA,TGCGCCAGCAGCCAGAGGGGGGGGTACACTGAAGCTTTCTTT,CASSQRGGYTEAFF
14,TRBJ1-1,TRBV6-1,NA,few,TGTGCCAGCAGTGAACCCATCCTGAACACTGAAGCTTTCTTT,CASSEPILNTEAFF
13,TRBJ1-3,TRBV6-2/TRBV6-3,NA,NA,TGTGCCAGCAGCCGAACCTCTGGAAACACCATATATTTT,CASSRTSGNTIYF
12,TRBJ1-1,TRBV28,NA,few,TGTGCCAGCAGCCCGATGATCACTGAAGCTTTCTTT,CASSPMITEAFF
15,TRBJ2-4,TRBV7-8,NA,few,TGTGCCAGCAGCCCCATTGGGGCAGGGGAAAACATTCAGTACTTC,CASSPIGAGENIQYF
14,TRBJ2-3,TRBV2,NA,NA,TGTGCCAGCCCCGGGACAACTCGCACAGATACGCAGTATTTT,CASPGTTRTDTQYF
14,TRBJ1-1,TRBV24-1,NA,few,TGTGCCACCAGTGACAATGACAGAGACACTGAAGCTTTCTTT,CATSDNDRDTEAFF
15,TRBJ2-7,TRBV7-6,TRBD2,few,TGTGCCAGCAGCTTAGCCAGCGGGGGCTTCTACGAGCAGTACTTC,CASSLASGGFYEQYF
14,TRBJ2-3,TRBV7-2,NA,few,TGTGCCAGCAGGGACCCGGACAACACAGATACGCAGTATTTT,CASRDPDNTDTQYF